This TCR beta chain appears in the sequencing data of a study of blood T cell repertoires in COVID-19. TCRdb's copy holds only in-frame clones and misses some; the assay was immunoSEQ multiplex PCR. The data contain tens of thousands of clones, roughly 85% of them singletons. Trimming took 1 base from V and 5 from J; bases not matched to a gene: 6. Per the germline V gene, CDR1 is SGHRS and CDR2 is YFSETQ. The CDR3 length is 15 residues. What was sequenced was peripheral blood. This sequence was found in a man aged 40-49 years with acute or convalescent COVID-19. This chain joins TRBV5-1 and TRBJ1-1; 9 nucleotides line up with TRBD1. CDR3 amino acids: CASSLTGGVETEAFF. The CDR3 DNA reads TGCGCCAGCAGCTTGACAGGGGGCGTGGAGACTGAAGCTTTCTTT.